The clone carrying this T cell receptor (beta chain) has only a few counts. The antigen is undetermined. This entry belongs to a study of T-cell memory formation after mild COVID-19. Study-level results: For second-wave clones that peaked at day 37, SARS-CoV-2 specificity went unverified.

TCRdb processed the 5' RACE reads anew with MiXCR; each CDR3 protein has one entry. The sample lists around 100,000 distinct CDR3 sequences; about a fifth were seen once. Sequencing was done on a sample of PBMCs or a T cell subset sorted from them (not recorded which). This TCR came from a man aged 18 to 35 who had mild COVID-19 (a few samples of this study predate the infection). Cell type and time point are not known.

The CDR3 nucleotides are TGCGCCAGCAGCCAAGTTGGCCTTATGAACACTGAAGCTTTCTTT. Protein product: CASSQVGLMNTEAFF. This chain uses TRBV4-3 with TRBJ1-1; D unclear. CDR1 and CDR2 (germline): LGHNA, YSLEER. Trimming pared 1 base from V and 0 bases from J, leaving 9 bases between. This CDR3 has 15 amino acids.